The 5 T cell receptor beta chains listed next were all sequenced from one sample in a study of cytomegalovirus exposure and HLA in healthy donors. Researchers ran the PCR with 60 Vbeta and 13 Jbeta primers. Measured with immunoSEQ multiplex PCR; TCRdb has only the in-frame clones, and not every one. In total, the table holds around 100,000 clones. The sequenced sample consisted of PBMCs. These receptors were obtained from a man in his thirties or forties in good health and CMV-seronegative.

The chain joins TRBV28 to TRBJ2-6; TRBD1 aligns across 8 bases. V lost 5 bases to trimming and J lost 4 bases; unmatched junction nucleotides: 4. The CDR3 has 15 amino acids. CDR1 is MDHEN, CDR2 SYDVKM, per germline. CDR3 DNA sequence: TGTGCCAGCAGTCTCAGGGGGCCCGGGGCCAACGTCCTGACTTTC. The encoded protein is CASSLRGPGANVLTF. The whole variable domain, remainder taken from reference TRBV28 and TRBJ2-6, is DVKVTQSSRYLVKRTGEKVFLECVQDMDHENMFWYRQDPGLGLRLIYFSYDVKMKEKGDIPEGYSVSREKKERFSLILESASTNQTSMYLCASSLRGPGANVLTFGAGSRLTVL.

The chain uses TRBV5-6 and TRBJ1-3, with 8 bases lining up with TRBD1. After removal of 4 bases from V and 7 bases from J, the junction contained 4 bases not matched to a gene. Germline values: CDR1 SGHDT, CDR2 YYEEEE. CDR3 length equals 13 residues. In nucleotides, the CDR3 is TGTGCCAGCAGCGGGGACAGGAGGAACACCATATATTTT. The encoded protein is CASSGDRRNTIYF.

The chain carries TRBV6-6 and TRBJ1-2, with TRBD1 matching over 9 bases. Germline lookup yields CDR1 MNHNY and CDR2 SVGAGI (reference sequence). The CDR3 consists of 13 residues. The junction had 10 bases not matched to a gene; V was cut back by 8 bases and J by 9 bases. CDR3 sequence: CASGDRGRESYTF. The CDR3 DNA is TGTGCCAGCGGAGACAGGGGGAGGGAGAGCTACACCTTC.

The genes are TRBV5-1 and TRBJ1-4; TRBD1 agrees at 7 bases. Looked up from germline, CDR1 is SGHRS and CDR2 is YFSETQ. The CDR3 extends over 14 amino acids. V lost 0 bases, J lost 12 bases, and 8 bases stayed unmatched. CDR3 coding DNA: TGCGCCAGCAGCTTGGGGGATACAGGGGCACAACTGTTTTTT. It yields the protein CASSLGDTGAQLFF. The full variable domain, completed using reference TRBV5-1 and TRBJ1-4, is KAGVTQTPRYLIKTRGQQVTLSCSPISGHRSVSWYQQTPGQGLQFLFEYFSETQRNKGNFPGRFSGRQFSNSRSEMNVSTLELGDSALYLCASSLGDTGAQLFFGSGTQLSVL.

The rearrangement links TRBV14 to TRBJ2-2; D gene uncertain. CDR3 length equals 14 residues. Per germline, CDR1 SGHDN and CDR2 FVKESK. V dropped 4 bases and J dropped 5 bases, with 11 bases sitting between them. CDR3 sequence reads: CASSPLTMTGELFF. The CDR3 region has the DNA TGTGCCAGCAGCCCTCTTACAATGACCGGGGAGCTGTTTTTT.